This TCR beta chain was identified during a study of T cell changes during pregnancy in multiple sclerosis. Libraries were prepared by immunoSEQ multiplex PCR; TCRdb keeps only in-frame clonotypes and omits some of them. The sample contains around 44,000 clones, less than 95% of which appear only once. This clone has just a few counts. Deletions cut 5 bases from V and 9 bases from J, with 8 bases between. Per germline, CDR1 MNHEY and CDR2 SMNVEV (reference sequence). The CDR3 totals 12 residues. This receptor was obtained from a female donor with multiple sclerosis, enrolled in a pregnancy study. The chain recombines TRBV27 with TRBJ1-6; a possible D gene is TRBD1 (5 bases). The sample was CD8+ T cells from peripheral blood mononuclear cells, taken in the first trimester of pregnancy. DNA of the CDR3: TGTGCCAGCAGTATCGGGGGTTCACCCCTCCACTTT. Translation: CASSIGGSPLHF.